This TCR beta chain was recovered during a study of T cell repertoires in aging, cancer and after chemotherapy. Study context: Pre- and post-chemotherapy samples were paired from glioblastoma patients treated with temozolomide-based therapy. Approximately 8 million TCR reads were in the whole dataset.

This clonotype was detected a few times. TRB rearrangements spanning V, D and J were amplified using mixed TRB-A/B primers. TCRdb re-called the multiplex PCR reads through MiXCR, storing one row per CDR3 protein. The profile shows around 20,000 distinct CDR3 sequences, roughly 37% of them singletons. Peripheral blood genomic DNA, not sorted cells or RNA, was the template. The clonotype comes from a human donor with a solid tumor. The material sequenced was blood.

CDR3 coding DNA: TGTGCCAGCAGCTTGGATAAGCGCGAGCAGTACTTC. Its translation: CASSLDKREQYF. The chain links TRBV5-4 to TRBJ2-7; D is uncertain. Germline V lookup: CDR1 SGHNT, CDR2 YYREEE (reference sequence). The CDR3 has 12 residues. The V end lost 0 bases, the J end lost 6 bases, and 7 bases lay between the germline ends.